These 8 T cell receptor beta chains were all obtained from the same sample, sequenced in a study of shared clonotypes between healthy human individuals. The method was immunoSEQ multiplex PCR; TCRdb's version includes in-frame clones alone and lacks a portion of them. The table includes around 1.6 million clones, approximately 98% detected once. The specimen was naive CD4+ T cells sorted from blood. The subset is: CD45RA+ positively selected. Receptors originate from a young man in good health.

The chain links TRBV2 to TRBJ2-7, with a weak D call TRBD1 (5 bases). Germline lookup yields CDR1 SNHLY and CDR2 FYNNEI. CDR3 length: 14 amino acids. The V and J ends lost 5 bases and 3 bases respectively, with 14 bases between them. The CDR3 DNA reads as TGTGCCAGCAGTCAACAGGAGAGTTACTACGAGCAGTACTTC. Translation: CASSQQESYYEQYF. Supplemented by reference TRBV2 and TRBJ2-7, the full variable domain reads EPEVTQTPSHQVTQMGQEVILRCVPISNHLYFYWYRQILGQKVEFLVSFYNNEISEKSEIFDDQFSVERPDGSNFTLKIRSTKLEDSAMYFCASSQQESYYEQYFGPGTRLTVT.

The rearrangement uses TRBV6-6 and TRBJ2-3; no firm D call. The CDR3 consists of 13 residues. Germline V gene lookup returns CDR1 MNHNY and CDR2 SVGAGI (reference sequence). Between the trimmed V and J ends, which lost 10 bases and 4 bases, there was a span of 15 bases. Here the CDR3 reads CATKTSEADTQYF. Written as DNA, the CDR3 is TGTGCCACCAAAACAAGCGAGGCAGATACGCAGTATTTT.

The chain links TRBV9 to TRBJ2-3, with TRBD2 matching 8 bases. V was clipped by 1 base and J by 2 bases; unmatched bases: 3. This CDR3 contains 15 residues. The germline CDR1 and CDR2 sequences are SGDLS and YYNGEE. The CDR3 protein is CASSVIGRATDTQYF. The CDR3, as DNA: TGTGCCAGCAGCGTAATCGGGAGGGCCACAGATACGCAGTATTTT.

The chain has TRBV9 and TRBJ1-1; 8 positions match TRBD1. There are 13 residues in the CDR3. Germline V lookup: CDR1 SGDLS, CDR2 YYNGEE. After removal of 3 bases from V and 3 bases from J, the junction contained 1 base not matched to a gene. The CDR3 nucleotides are TGTGCCAGCAGCGACAGGGGGGACACTGAAGCTTTCTTT. Protein sequence: CASSDRGDTEAFF.

With regard to this clone: Other DNA sequences within the sample encode an identical CDR3. The chain has TRBV6-5 and TRBJ2-1, with TRBD2 as a possible D gene (5 bases). Germline CDR1 and CDR2: MNHEY and SVGAGI. V lost 6 bases, J lost 10 bases, and 10 bases lay in between. The CDR3 totals 11 residues. In DNA, the CDR3 is TGTGCCAGCAGGGACTTGGGGGAGCAGTTCTTC. Residues: CASRDLGEQFF.

V is TRBV28 and J is TRBJ1-1; D gene ambiguous. CDR3 length equals 13 residues. Germline V gene data show CDR1 as MDHEN and CDR2 as SYDVKM. The V gene lost 8 bases and the J gene lost 8 bases, with 18 bases spanning the gap. CDR3 nucleotide sequence: TGTGCCAGCGGTCTCGGCCCTCGCGCCGAAGCTTTCTTT. This translates into CASGLGPRAEAFF.

This clone appeared once. The chain joins TRBV30 to TRBJ1-5; D perhaps matches TRBD1 (5 bases). In germline, CDR1 is GTSNPN, CDR2 SVGIG (reference sequence). This CDR3 has 13 residues. The V end was cut by 2 bases, the J end by 7 bases, with 12 bases between. The chain's CDR3 is CAWSPYWGQPQHF. CDR3 nucleotide sequence: TGTGCCTGGAGTCCCTACTGGGGGCAGCCCCAGCATTTT.

This sequence joins TRBV19 and TRBJ1-5; TRBD1 agrees at 9 bases. The CDR3 loop spans 14 amino acids. Germline trimming cut 4 bases from V and 3 bases from J; bases unmatched to any gene: 1. CDR1 is LNHDA and CDR2 is SQIVND in the germline V gene (reference sequence). The CDR3 DNA reads as TGTGCCAGTAGTAGGACAGGGGACAATCAGCCCCAGCATTTT. Amino acid sequence: CASSRTGDNQPQHF.